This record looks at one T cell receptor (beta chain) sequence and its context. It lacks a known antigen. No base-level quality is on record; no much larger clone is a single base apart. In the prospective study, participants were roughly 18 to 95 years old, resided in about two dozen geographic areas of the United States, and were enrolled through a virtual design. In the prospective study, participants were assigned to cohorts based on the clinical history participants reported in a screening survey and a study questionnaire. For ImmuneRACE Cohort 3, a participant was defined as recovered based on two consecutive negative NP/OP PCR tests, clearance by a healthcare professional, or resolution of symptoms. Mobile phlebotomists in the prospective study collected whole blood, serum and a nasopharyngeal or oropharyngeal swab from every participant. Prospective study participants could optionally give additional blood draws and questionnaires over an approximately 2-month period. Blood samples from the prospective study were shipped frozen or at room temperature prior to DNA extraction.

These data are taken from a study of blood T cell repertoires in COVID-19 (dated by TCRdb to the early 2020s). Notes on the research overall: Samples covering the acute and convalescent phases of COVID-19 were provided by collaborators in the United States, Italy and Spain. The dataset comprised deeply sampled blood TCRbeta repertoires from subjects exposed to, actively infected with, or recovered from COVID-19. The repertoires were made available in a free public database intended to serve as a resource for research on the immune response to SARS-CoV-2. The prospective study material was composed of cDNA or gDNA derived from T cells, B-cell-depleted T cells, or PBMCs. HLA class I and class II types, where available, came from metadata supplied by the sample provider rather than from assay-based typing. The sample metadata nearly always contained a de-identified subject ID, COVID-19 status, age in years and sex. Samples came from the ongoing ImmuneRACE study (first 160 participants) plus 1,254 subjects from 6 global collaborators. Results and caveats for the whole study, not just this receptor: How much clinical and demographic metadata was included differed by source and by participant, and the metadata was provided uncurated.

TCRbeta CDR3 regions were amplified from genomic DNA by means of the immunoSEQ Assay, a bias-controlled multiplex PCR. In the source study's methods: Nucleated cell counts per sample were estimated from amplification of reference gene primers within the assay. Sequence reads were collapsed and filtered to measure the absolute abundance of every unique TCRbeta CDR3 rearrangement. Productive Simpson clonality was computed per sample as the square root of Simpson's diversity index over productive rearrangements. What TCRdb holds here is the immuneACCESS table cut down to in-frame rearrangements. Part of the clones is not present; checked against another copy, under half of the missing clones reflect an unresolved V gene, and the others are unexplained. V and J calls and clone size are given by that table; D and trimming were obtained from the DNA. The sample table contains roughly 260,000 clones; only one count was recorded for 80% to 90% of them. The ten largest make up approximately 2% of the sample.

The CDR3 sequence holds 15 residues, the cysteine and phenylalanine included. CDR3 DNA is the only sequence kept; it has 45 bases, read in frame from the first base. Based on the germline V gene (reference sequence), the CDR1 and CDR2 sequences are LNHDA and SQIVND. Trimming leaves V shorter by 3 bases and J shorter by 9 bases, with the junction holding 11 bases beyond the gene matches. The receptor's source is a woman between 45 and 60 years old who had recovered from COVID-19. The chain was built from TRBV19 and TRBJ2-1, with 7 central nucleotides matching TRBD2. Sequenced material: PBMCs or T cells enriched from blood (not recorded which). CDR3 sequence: CASSIQSGISSEQFF. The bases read TGTGCCAGTAGTATCCAAAGCGGGATCTCGAGTGAGCAGTTCTTC.